The 12 T cell receptor beta chains below were found in one sample sequenced in a study of T cell responses to AZD1222 COVID-19 vaccine. Here immunoSEQ multiplex PCR was the method, and the copy in TCRdb shows in-frame clones only, minus some. The sample lists about 99,000 clones; over 75% were seen once. Sequenced here: peripheral blood, sampled on day 0 of AZD1222 vaccination. The source is an adult in good health.

V gene TRBV28 combines with J gene TRBJ1-6, with D perhaps TRBD1 (6 bases). The CDR3 sequence is 15 residues long. Trimming shortened V by 2 bases and J by 10 bases, and 15 bases separated the two germline ends. Germline V gene sequence: CDR1 MDHEN, CDR2 SYDVKM. The CDR3 DNA reads TGTGCCAGCAGTTTACCGACAGGTGACTACTCACCCCTCCACTTT. Translation: CASSLPTGDYSPLHF. The full variable domain, in which reference TRBV28 and TRBJ1-6 provide the parts outside the CDR3, is DVKVTQSSRYLVKRTGEKVFLECVQDMDHENMFWYRQDPGLGLRLIYFSYDVKMKEKGDIPEGYSVSREKKERFSLILESASTNQTSMYLCASSLPTGDYSPLHFGNGTRLTVT.

The gene calls are TRBV19 and TRBJ1-1; D possibly corresponds to TRBD1 (6 bases). V was pared by 0 bases and J by 0 bases, with 14 bases between. Germline V gene data show CDR1 as LNHDA and CDR2 as SQIVND (reference sequence). CDR3 length equals 17 residues. CDR3 sequence reads: CASSIDFWTAMNTEAFF. CDR3 sequence (DNA): TGTGCCAGTAGTATAGATTTCTGGACAGCTATGAACACTGAAGCTTTCTTT.

The CDR3 bases are TGTGCCAGCAGACCCGGGAGTAACTATGGCTACACCTTC. Protein: CASRPGSNYGYTF. This sequence joins TRBV12-3 or TRBV12-4 and TRBJ1-2; D gene unclear. The CDR3 consists of 13 residues. V lost 6 bases and J lost 1, with 9 bases in between.

The chain links TRBV12-2 to TRBJ2-2; the table's D call TRBD1 went unverified against the DNA. TRBV12-2 is a known pseudogene. The CDR3 covers 21 residues. The CDR3 nucleotides are TGTGCAAGTCGACCCTCCGGGACAGTATCAGTTATTAACTCGAACACCGGGGAGCTGTTTTTT. The encoded protein is CASRPSGTVSVINSNTGELFF.

The CDR3 is CASSQVDGDQPQHF. In nucleotides, the CDR3 is TGTGCCAGCAGCCAAGTGGACGGGGATCAGCCCCAGCATTTT. J is TRBJ1-5 and V is TRBV3-1 (or the pseudogene TRBV3-2); D not resolved. Deletions cut 1 base from V and 5 bases from J, with 9 bases between. Germline lookup yields CDR1 LGHDT and CDR2 YNNKEL (reference sequence). The length of the CDR3 is 14 residues.

CDR3 sequence (DNA): TGTGCCAGCAGTTTTAACAGGGGCTACGAGCAGTACTTC. Translation: CASSFNRGYEQYF. This chain connects TRBV12-3 or TRBV12-4 to TRBJ2-7, with 7 bases aligning to TRBD1. CDR3 length: 13 residues. V lost 3 bases and J lost 3; bases outside the gene matches: 2.

V and J are TRBV6-5 and TRBJ1-5; D gene unclear. Germline CDR1 and CDR2: MNHEY and SVGAGI. This CDR3 contains 14 residues. V shed 2 bases and J shed 3 bases, with 8 bases lying between them. DNA for the CDR3: TGTGCCAGCAGTTACGGGCAGCCCAATCAGCCCCAGCATTTT. Its protein is CASSYGQPNQPQHF.

The V gene is TRBV24-1, the J gene TRBJ2-2; 8 bases align to TRBD1. The V and J ends lost 2 bases and 0 bases, in that order; junction bases with no gene match: 25. This CDR3 region has 24 residues. Germline V gene data show CDR1 as KGHDR and CDR2 as SFDVKD. CDR3: CATSDSTALRGLPTTLPNTGELFF. In DNA, the CDR3 is TGTGCCACCAGTGATTCCACCGCTCTCAGGGGGCTACCCACCACCCTTCCGAACACCGGGGAGCTGTTTTTT.

This clone appeared once. This chain links TRBV27 with TRBJ1-2, with 8 bases matching TRBD1. The CDR3 spans 14 residues. The germline CDR1 and CDR2 sequences are MNHEY and SMNVEV (reference sequence). V gave up 6 bases and J gave up 5 bases; unmatched junction bases: 8. CDR3 sequence reads: CASRTSNRGYGYTF. CDR3 bases: TGTGCCAGCAGAACCTCGAACAGGGGGTATGGCTACACCTTC.

V usage is TRBV19 and J usage is TRBJ2-2, with 10 bases identical to TRBD2. CDR3 length equals 16 residues. Germline trimming cut 4 bases from V and 3 bases from J; bases unmatched to any gene: 5. Per germline, CDR1 LNHDA and CDR2 SQIVND (reference sequence). CDR3 nucleotides: TGTGCCAGTAGTAATCGTGGGACTAGCGACACCGGGGAGCTGTTTTTT. Residues: CASSNRGTSDTGELFF.

The chain uses TRBV7-6 and TRBJ2-7; the D gene is possibly TRBD1 (6 bases). Germline-derived CDR1 and CDR2 are SGHVS and FNYEAQ. The CDR3 is 11 residues long. Trimming pared 9 bases from V and 4 bases from J, leaving 10 bases between. The CDR3 bases are TGTGCCAGTACTGGACAGTACGAGCAGTACTTC. It encodes CASTGQYEQYF.

J is TRBJ1-2 and V is TRBV5-1; TRBD1 might be the D (5 bases). This CDR3 spans 14 amino acids. The V gene's germline CDR1 is SGHRS and CDR2 YFSETQ. Trimming took off 0 bases at V and 4 bases at J, with 10 bases between the two ends. The CDR3 DNA follows: TGCGCCAGCAGCTTGGGACAGTCCCTCTATGGCTACACCTTC. This codes for CASSLGQSLYGYTF.